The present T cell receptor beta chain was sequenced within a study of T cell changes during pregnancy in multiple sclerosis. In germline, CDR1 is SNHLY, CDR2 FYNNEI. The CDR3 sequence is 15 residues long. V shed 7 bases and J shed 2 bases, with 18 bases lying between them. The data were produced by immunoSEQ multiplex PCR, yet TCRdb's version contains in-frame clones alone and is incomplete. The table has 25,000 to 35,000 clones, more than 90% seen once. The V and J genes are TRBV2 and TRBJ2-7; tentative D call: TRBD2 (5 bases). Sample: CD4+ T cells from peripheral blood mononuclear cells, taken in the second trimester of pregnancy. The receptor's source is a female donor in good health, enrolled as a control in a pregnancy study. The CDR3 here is CASKFQVSGTYEQYF. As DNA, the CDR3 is TGTGCCAGCAAATTTCAGGTTTCGGGGACCTACGAGCAGTACTTC.